These T cell receptor beta chains were read from a single sample in a study of blood T cell repertoires in COVID-19. The protocol was immunoSEQ multiplex PCR, while the TCRdb copy is restricted to in-frame clones and leaves out a portion. Of roughly 200,000 clones listed, around 90% are singletons. The sample taken for sequencing was peripheral blood. Receptor source: a man aged 45 to 65 with acute or convalescent COVID-19. Both conserved end residues are part of each CDR3. Fields, in order: J gene, D gene, V gene, clone size, CDR3 protein, CDR3 DNA. D genes are given only for firm matches. Size values are once, few and many counts, or a class for expanded clones, and some rows have none.

j_call: TRBJ1-6; d_call: NA; v_call: TRBV7-8; clone_size: few; cdr3_aa: CASSLGGRGDSPLHF; cdr3_nt: TGTGCCAGCAGCTTAGGGGGCAGGGGTGACTCACCCCTCCACTTT
j_call: TRBJ1-4; d_call: TRBD1; v_call: TRBV27; clone_size: NA; cdr3_aa: CASSGTGAFGKLFF; cdr3_nt: TGTGCCAGCAGTGGGACAGGAGCATTTGGAAAACTGTTTTTT
j_call: TRBJ2-2; d_call: NA; v_call: TRBV9; clone_size: NA; cdr3_aa: CASSETVNTGELFF; cdr3_nt: TGTGCCAGCAGCGAGACAGTGAACACCGGGGAGCTGTTTTTT
j_call: TRBJ2-7; d_call: TRBD1; v_call: TRBV29-1; clone_size: NA; cdr3_aa: CSVETGGFYEQYF; cdr3_nt: TGCAGCGTTGAGACAGGGGGCTTCTACGAGCAGTACTTC
j_call: TRBJ1-5; d_call: NA; v_call: TRBV28; clone_size: few; cdr3_aa: CASSYSRSNQPQHF; cdr3_nt: TGTGCCAGCAGTTACAGCAGGAGCAATCAGCCCCAGCATTTT
j_call: TRBJ1-2; d_call: NA; v_call: TRBV7-6; clone_size: few; cdr3_aa: CASSSYRGNYGYTF; cdr3_nt: TGTGCCAGCAGCTCGTATCGGGGTAACTATGGCTACACCTTC
j_call: TRBJ2-3; d_call: TRBD2; v_call: TRBV2; clone_size: NA; cdr3_aa: CASLAGARRDTQYF; cdr3_nt: TGTGCCAGTCTAGCGGGAGCTCGGAGAGATACGCAGTATTTT
j_call: TRBJ1-5; d_call: NA; v_call: TRBV7-2; clone_size: few; cdr3_aa: CASSPQTGSNQPQHF; cdr3_nt: TGTGCCAGCAGCCCCCAAACAGGGAGCAATCAGCCCCAGCATTTT
j_call: TRBJ2-1; d_call: TRBD1; v_call: TRBV10-2; clone_size: NA; cdr3_aa: CASSSGQGYNEQFF; cdr3_nt: TGCGCCAGCAGCTCGGGACAGGGGTACAATGAGCAGTTCTTC
j_call: TRBJ1-6; d_call: NA; v_call: TRBV7-2; clone_size: NA; cdr3_aa: CASSSQSSYNSPLHF; cdr3_nt: TGTGCCAGCAGCTCACAGAGTTCTTATAATTCACCCCTCCACTTT
j_call: TRBJ2-5; d_call: TRBD2; v_call: TRBV7-2; clone_size: NA; cdr3_aa: CASSYKRPSGGGTQYF; cdr3_nt: TGTGCCAGCAGCTATAAGAGGCCTAGCGGGGGGGGAACCCAGTACTTC
j_call: TRBJ2-1; d_call: NA; v_call: TRBV4-1; clone_size: NA; cdr3_aa: CASSQDPVSYNEQFF; cdr3_nt: TGCGCCAGCAGCCAAGATCCAGTTTCCTACAATGAGCAGTTCTTC
j_call: TRBJ1-6; d_call: NA; v_call: TRBV3-1/TRBV3-2; clone_size: NA; cdr3_aa: CASSQTRAGNSPLHF; cdr3_nt: TGTGCCAGCAGCCAGACCAGGGCGGGAAATTCACCCCTCCACTTT
j_call: TRBJ1-2; d_call: NA; v_call: TRBV19; clone_size: NA; cdr3_aa: CASSSPGDHYGYTF; cdr3_nt: TGTGCCAGTAGCAGCCCCGGGGATCACTATGGCTACACCTTC
j_call: TRBJ2-1; d_call: TRBD2; v_call: TRBV11-3; clone_size: NA; cdr3_aa: CASRDSGIGEQFF; cdr3_nt: TGTGCCAGCAGGGATAGCGGGATAGGTGAGCAGTTCTTC
j_call: TRBJ2-1; d_call: TRBD1; v_call: TRBV5-6; clone_size: NA; cdr3_aa: CASSRPFTGVNEQFF; cdr3_nt: TGTGCCAGCAGTCGTCCTTTTACAGGGGTCAATGAGCAGTTCTTC
j_call: TRBJ1-1; d_call: NA; v_call: TRBV6-5; clone_size: NA; cdr3_aa: CASSSLRGTNEAFF; cdr3_nt: TGTGCCAGCAGTTCCCTACGGGGGACTAATGAAGCTTTCTTT
j_call: TRBJ2-3; d_call: NA; v_call: TRBV11-1; clone_size: NA; cdr3_aa: CASSVTTAATDTQYF; cdr3_nt: TGTGCCAGCAGCGTGACGACTGCCGCCACAGATACGCAGTATTTT
j_call: TRBJ2-7; d_call: TRBD1; v_call: TRBV11-2; clone_size: NA; cdr3_aa: CASSLDWVGTGHEQYF; cdr3_nt: TGTGCCAGCAGCTTAGATTGGGTCGGGACAGGCCACGAGCAGTACTTC
j_call: TRBJ2-7; d_call: NA; v_call: TRBV28; clone_size: NA; cdr3_aa: CASVSSYEQYF; cdr3_nt: TGTGCCAGCGTTTCTTCCTACGAGCAGTACTTC
j_call: TRBJ1-4; d_call: NA; v_call: TRBV19; clone_size: NA; cdr3_aa: CASSLQGRVGTNEKLFF; cdr3_nt: TGTGCCAGTAGTCTCCAGGGCCGTGTGGGGACTAATGAAAAACTGTTTTTT
j_call: TRBJ1-1; d_call: NA; v_call: TRBV6-5; clone_size: NA; cdr3_aa: CASSRPGGSPEAFF; cdr3_nt: TGTGCCAGCAGCCGGCCGGGGGGAAGTCCTGAAGCTTTCTTT
j_call: TRBJ2-3; d_call: TRBD2; v_call: TRBV7-2; clone_size: NA; cdr3_aa: CASSRGRGDTDTQYF; cdr3_nt: TGTGCCAGCAGCCGGGGGAGGGGCGACACAGATACGCAGTATTTT
j_call: TRBJ1-1; d_call: TRBD1; v_call: TRBV13; clone_size: NA; cdr3_aa: CASSLRGQGVLYTEAFF; cdr3_nt: TGTGCCAGCAGCTTAAGGGGACAGGGGGTCTTATACACTGAAGCTTTCTTT
j_call: TRBJ1-5; d_call: NA; v_call: TRBV7-8; clone_size: NA; cdr3_aa: CASSLVEGTGQPQHF; cdr3_nt: TGTGCCAGCAGCTTAGTGGAGGGGACTGGGCAGCCCCAGCATTTT
j_call: TRBJ2-3; d_call: NA; v_call: TRBV14; clone_size: few; cdr3_aa: CASSQVTGAPPDTQYF; cdr3_nt: TGTGCCAGCAGCCAAGTGACGGGAGCCCCCCCAGATACGCAGTATTTT
j_call: TRBJ2-1; d_call: TRBD2; v_call: TRBV3-1/TRBV3-2; clone_size: NA; cdr3_aa: CASSRRPGLAGQRFNEQFF; cdr3_nt: TGTGCCAGCAGCCGAAGGCCGGGACTAGCGGGACAAAGGTTCAATGAGCAGTTCTTC
j_call: TRBJ2-5; d_call: TRBD1; v_call: TRBV7-9; clone_size: NA; cdr3_aa: CASSRPGTGLETQYF; cdr3_nt: TGTGCCAGCAGCCGTCCCGGGACAGGGTTGGAGACCCAGTACTTC
j_call: TRBJ2-2; d_call: TRBD2; v_call: TRBV2; clone_size: NA; cdr3_aa: CASRAWTSVPGELFF; cdr3_nt: TGTGCCAGCAGAGCCTGGACTAGCGTCCCCGGGGAGCTGTTTTTT
j_call: TRBJ2-7; d_call: NA; v_call: TRBV13; clone_size: NA; cdr3_aa: CASSLGGGSSYEQYF; cdr3_nt: TGTGCCAGCAGCTTAGGTGGCGGCAGCTCCTACGAGCAGTACTTC
j_call: TRBJ1-5; d_call: NA; v_call: TRBV4-2; clone_size: once; cdr3_aa: CASSQDQQGFGNQPQHF; cdr3_nt: TGTGCCAGCAGCCAAGATCAGCAGGGGTTCGGCAATCAGCCCCAGCATTTT
j_call: TRBJ1-5; d_call: TRBD1; v_call: TRBV20-1; clone_size: NA; cdr3_aa: CSASLTGGAGQPQHF; cdr3_nt: TGCAGTGCTAGTCTGACAGGGGGCGCGGGTCAGCCCCAGCATTTT
j_call: TRBJ2-7; d_call: TRBD1; v_call: TRBV5-4; clone_size: NA; cdr3_aa: CATMDRGQTGHYEQYF; cdr3_nt: TGTGCCACAATGGACAGGGGGCAGACAGGGCACTACGAGCAGTACTTC
j_call: TRBJ1-1; d_call: NA; v_call: TRBV11-2; clone_size: NA; cdr3_aa: CASSLDVGQGSGTEAFF; cdr3_nt: TGTGCCAGCAGCTTAGATGTTGGGCAGGGGTCGGGCACTGAAGCTTTCTTT
j_call: TRBJ1-5; d_call: NA; v_call: TRBV27; clone_size: NA; cdr3_aa: CASSLRSRVSNQPQHF; cdr3_nt: TGTGCCAGCAGTTTAAGGTCCCGGGTTAGCAATCAGCCCCAGCATTTT
j_call: TRBJ2-2; d_call: TRBD1; v_call: TRBV7-3; clone_size: few; cdr3_aa: CASSMTGTGGPGELFF; cdr3_nt: TGTGCCAGCAGCATGACCGGGACAGGGGGCCCCGGGGAGCTGTTTTTT
j_call: TRBJ2-2; d_call: TRBD2; v_call: TRBV5-5; clone_size: NA; cdr3_aa: CASSLVPRGLGSGELFF; cdr3_nt: TGTGCCAGCAGCTTGGTACCGAGAGGACTAGGAAGCGGGGAGCTGTTTTTT
j_call: TRBJ2-7; d_call: NA; v_call: TRBV15; clone_size: NA; cdr3_aa: CATSRALQARGSYEQYF; cdr3_nt: TGTGCCACCAGCAGAGCTCTTCAGGCCAGGGGATCCTACGAGCAGTACTTC
j_call: TRBJ1-3; d_call: NA; v_call: TRBV7-2; clone_size: NA; cdr3_aa: CASSSQSRGGNTIYF; cdr3_nt: TGTGCCAGCAGCTCCCAGTCAAGGGGTGGAAACACCATATATTTT
j_call: TRBJ1-2; d_call: NA; v_call: TRBV28; clone_size: NA; cdr3_aa: CGIGGNYGYTF; cdr3_nt: TGTGGGATCGGAGGGAACTATGGCTACACCTTC
j_call: TRBJ2-2; d_call: TRBD2; v_call: TRBV7-9; clone_size: once; cdr3_aa: CASSLGTSPNTGELFF; cdr3_nt: TGTGCCAGCAGCTTAGGGACTAGCCCTAACACCGGGGAGCTGTTTTTT
j_call: TRBJ1-5; d_call: TRBD1; v_call: TRBV28; clone_size: once; cdr3_aa: CASSTGQGDWPQHF; cdr3_nt: TGTGCCAGCAGCACGGGACAGGGGGATTGGCCCCAGCATTTT
j_call: TRBJ2-7; d_call: NA; v_call: TRBV11-1; clone_size: NA; cdr3_aa: CASSLAPGVNEQYF; cdr3_nt: TGTGCCAGCAGCTTAGCTCCCGGGGTTAACGAGCAGTACTTC
j_call: TRBJ2-7; d_call: NA; v_call: TRBV29-1; clone_size: NA; cdr3_aa: CSVGGGAYEQYF; cdr3_nt: TGCAGCGTTGGGGGGGGCGCGTACGAGCAGTACTTC
j_call: TRBJ2-3; d_call: NA; v_call: TRBV18; clone_size: NA; cdr3_aa: CASSPDTLTDTQYF; cdr3_nt: TGTGCCAGCTCACCTGACACACTCACAGATACGCAGTATTTT
j_call: TRBJ1-4; d_call: TRBD1; v_call: TRBV6-5; clone_size: NA; cdr3_aa: CASSYGTGDAEKLFF; cdr3_nt: TGTGCCAGCAGTTACGGAACAGGGGACGCTGAAAAACTGTTTTTT
j_call: TRBJ1-2; d_call: NA; v_call: TRBV6-1; clone_size: NA; cdr3_aa: CASSELGWGYTF; cdr3_nt: TGTGCCAGCAGTGAACTGGGCTGGGGCTACACCTTC
j_call: TRBJ2-2; d_call: TRBD2; v_call: TRBV7-6; clone_size: NA; cdr3_aa: CASSFTSGANTGELFF; cdr3_nt: TGTGCCAGCAGCTTTACTAGCGGGGCGAACACCGGGGAGCTGTTTTTT